The clone carrying this TCR beta chain has just a few counts. Antigen: not known. Then a second PCR, running roughly 6 to 11 cycles, was carried out with a sample-barcoded 5' primer and a J-beta primer mix. Using its own MiXCR run on the 5' RACE reads, TCRdb lists one record per CDR3 protein. The table records around 2 million distinct CDR3 sequences, around 40% of them present only once. This CDR3 spans 12 amino acids. V lost 3 bases to trimming and J lost 5 bases; unmatched junction nucleotides: 3. Germline V lookup: CDR1 SQVTM, CDR2 ANQGSEA. This record belongs to a study of blood T cells in healthy people across ages. Findings of the study overall: The recorded TCR beta diversity per million T cells decreased in a roughly linear manner with age. The lack of PBMC sorting stopped any conclusive naive versus antigen-experienced comparison.

The specimen sequenced was blood. V and J are TRBV29-1 and TRBJ2-7, with 8 positions matching TRBD2. This clonotype was sampled from a human donor in good health. In DNA form, the CDR3 reads TGCAGCGTTGACGGGGGGGTGGACGAGCAGTACTTC. Encoded protein: CSVDGGVDEQYF.